Each of the 10 T cell receptor beta chains below was sequenced from the same sample in a study of cytomegalovirus exposure and HLA in healthy donors. The PCR was carried out with 60 Vbeta primers and 13 Jbeta primers. Clones were sequenced by immunoSEQ multiplex PCR, and TCRdb holds only the in-frame ones, with some missing. In the table there are 85,000 to 100,000 clones, roughly 67% of which are singletons. The specimen was PBMCs. Every receptor here comes from a human donor in good health.

The chain joins TRBV27 to TRBJ2-7, with TRBD1 as a possible D gene (6 bases). Per the germline V gene, CDR1 is MNHEY and CDR2 is SMNVEV (reference sequence). This CDR3 has 15 amino acids. The V gene lost 2 bases and the J gene lost 2 bases, with 13 bases spanning the gap. In nucleotides, the CDR3 is TGTGCCAGCAGTTTAAAACCGGGACACCCCTACGAGCAGTACTTC. It yields the protein CASSLKPGHPYEQYF.

This chain links TRBV4-3 with TRBJ1-4; no reliable D call. Trimming cost V 0 bases and J 4 bases, with 12 bases left between them. From germline, CDR1 is LGHNA and CDR2 YSLEER. This CDR3 contains 16 residues. This CDR3 is CASSQEETPLNEKLFF. The CDR3 nucleotides are TGCGCCAGCAGCCAAGAAGAGACACCGCTTAATGAAAAACTGTTTTTT.

The chain recombines TRBV11-3 with TRBJ2-2; no firm D call. V gave up 5 bases and J gave up 5 bases, with 12 bases separating them. Per germline, CDR1 SGHNT and CDR2 YENEEA. The CDR3 runs to 14 residues. The CDR3 loop is CASSPQTLTGELFF. The CDR3 nucleotides are TGTGCCAGCAGCCCACAAACATTGACCGGGGAGCTGTTTTTT. The variable domain in full, completed from reference TRBV11-3 and TRBJ2-2, reads EAGVVQSPRYKIIEKKQPVAFWCNPISGHNTLYWYLQNLGQGPELLIRYENEEAVDDSQLPKDRFSAERLKGVDSTLKIQPAELGDSAVYLCASSPQTLTGELFFGEGSRLTVL.

DNA of the CDR3: TGTGCCAGCAGCTTGCAAAGCGGCGGCGGGGAGACCCAGTACTTC. Its protein is CASSLQSGGGETQYF. The rearrangement links TRBV5-4 to TRBJ2-5, with a possible D match to TRBD2 (5 bases). Trimming stripped 1 base from V and 5 bases from J, with 15 bases between. The CDR3 consists of 15 residues. Germline CDR1 SGHNT, CDR2 YYREEE (reference sequence).

The gene calls are TRBV18 and TRBJ2-3; 9 nucleotides match TRBD2. This CDR3 is built from 12 residues. After removal of 2 bases from V and 11 bases from J, the junction contained 2 bases not matched to a gene. CDR1 is KGHSH, CDR2 LQKENI, per germline. This chain's CDR3 is CASSPSGGQQYF. In nucleotides, the CDR3 is TGTGCCAGCTCACCAAGCGGGGGGCAGCAGTATTTT. Full variable domain (outside the CDR3, taken from reference TRBV18 and TRBJ2-3): NAGVMQNPRHLVRRRGQEARLRCSPMKGHSHVYWYRQLPEEGLKFMVYLQKENIIDESGMPKERFSAEFPKEGPSILRIQQVVRGDSAAYFCASSPSGGQQYFGPGTRLTVL.

This clone was counted only a few times. V usage is TRBV11-2 and J usage is TRBJ1-1; weak D call: TRBD1 (5 bases). This CDR3 contains 13 residues. V shed 7 bases and J shed 12 bases, with 21 bases lying between them. Germline-derived CDR1 and CDR2 are SGHAT and FQNNGV. This CDR3 reads CASTLAGDFGTFF. The CDR3, as DNA: TGTGCCAGCACCCTAGCCGGGGACTTCGGAACTTTCTTT.

There are a few counts of this clone. The chain combines TRBV7-2 with TRBJ1-2; D is perhaps TRBD1 (5 bases). This CDR3 is 14 amino acids long. The V gene lost 5 bases and the J gene lost 7 bases, with 17 bases spanning the gap. Per the germline V gene, CDR1 is SGHTA and CDR2 is FQGNSA. CDR3 amino acids: CASSRGRVQGGYTF. CDR3 DNA: TGTGCCAGCAGCAGAGGGAGGGTTCAGGGTGGCTACACCTTC.

J is TRBJ1-2 and V is TRBV5-1, with 8 positions matching TRBD1. CDR1 and CDR2 (germline): SGHRS, YFSETQ. The CDR3 is made up of 14 amino acids. V lost 5 bases to trimming and J lost 3 bases; unmatched junction nucleotides: 6. The CDR3 loop is CASREDRVYYGYTF. The DNA for the CDR3 is TGCGCCAGCAGAGAGGACAGGGTCTACTATGGCTACACCTTC.

The chain carries TRBV6-6 and TRBJ1-5; D is undetermined. V was cut by 0 bases and J by 7 bases, with 10 bases left in between. This CDR3 comprises 14 residues. The germline gives CDR1 MNHNY, CDR2 SVGAGI (reference sequence). DNA for the CDR3: TGTGCCAGCAGTTACTCGATCCTAGGACAGCCCCAGCATTTT. It encodes CASSYSILGQPQHF.

The chain uses TRBV19 and TRBJ2-1; TRBD2 agrees at 12 bases. The CDR3 has 13 residues. J lost 12 bases, V lost 5 bases, and 5 bases had no gene match. Germline V gene lookup returns CDR1 LNHDA and CDR2 SQIVND (reference sequence). The CDR3 reads CASSLRTSGAQFF. The CDR3 nucleotides read TGTGCCAGTAGTCTCCGGACTAGCGGGGCGCAGTTCTTC.